This TCR beta chain emerged from a study of blood T cell repertoires in COVID-19. Study-wide background: The United States, Italy and Spain were the sources of the acute and convalescent COVID-19 samples. Sources were T cells, B-cell-depleted T cells, or PBMCs; the material itself was cDNA or gDNA.

In the study's own analysis: Researchers report that nucleated cell counts were estimated from reference gene primer amplification. Repertoires were generated with immunoSEQ multiplex PCR, while TCRdb's copy carries only in-frame clones and drops some. From that table come the V and J calls and clone size; the DNA was used to work out D and trimming. The sample lists fewer than 70,000 clones; approximately 83% were seen once. Those enrolled in Seattle joined during active infection and were followed longitudinally afterward. The length of the CDR3 is 13 residues. The germline CDR1 and CDR2 sequences are LNHDA and SQIVND (reference sequence). V lost 6 bases and J 5 bases, leaving 13 bases between the germline ends.

The sequence came from a man in his forties or fifties with COVID-19, enrolled during active disease. The sequenced material came from peripheral blood. This sequence joins TRBV19 and TRBJ1-2, with a possible D match to TRBD1 (5 bases). CDR3 nucleotide sequence: TGTGCCAGTAGCACACAGGAATCTTATGGCTACACCTTC. Translated: CASSTQESYGYTF.